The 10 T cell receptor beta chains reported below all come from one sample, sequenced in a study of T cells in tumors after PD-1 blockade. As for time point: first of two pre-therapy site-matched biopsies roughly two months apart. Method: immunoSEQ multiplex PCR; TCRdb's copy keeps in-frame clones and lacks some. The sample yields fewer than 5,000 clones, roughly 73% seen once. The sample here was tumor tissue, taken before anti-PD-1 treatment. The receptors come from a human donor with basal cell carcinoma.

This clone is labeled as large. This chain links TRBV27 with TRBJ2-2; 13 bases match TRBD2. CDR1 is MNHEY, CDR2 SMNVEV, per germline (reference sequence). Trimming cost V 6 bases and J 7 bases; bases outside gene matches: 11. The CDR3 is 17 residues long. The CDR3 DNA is TGTGCCAGCAGCCTACTACTAGCGGGGGGGCCTGGCGGGGAGCTGTTTTTT. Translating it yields CASSLLLAGGPGGELFF.

In DNA form, the CDR3 reads TGTGCCAGCAGCTTGTGGGAGGACACCATATATTTT. It is translated as CASSLWEDTIYF. The V call is TRBV5-4, the J call TRBJ1-3, with D uncertain. Germline values: CDR1 SGHNT, CDR2 YYREEE (reference sequence). Trimming stripped 1 base from V and 8 bases from J, with 7 bases between. This CDR3 is 12 amino acids long. Drawing the rest from reference TRBV5-4 and TRBJ1-3, the complete variable domain is ETGVTQSPTHLIKTRGQQVTLRCSSQSGHNTVSWYQQALGQGPQFIFQYYREEENGRGNFPPRFSGLQFPNYSSELNVNALELDDSALYLCASSLWEDTIYFGEGSWLTVV.

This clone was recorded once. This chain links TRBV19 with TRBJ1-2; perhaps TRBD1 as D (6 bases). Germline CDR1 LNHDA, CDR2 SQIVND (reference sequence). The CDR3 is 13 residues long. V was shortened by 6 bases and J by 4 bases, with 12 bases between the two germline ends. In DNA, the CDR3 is TGTGCCAGTAGGTCACAGGGTGTCTATGGCTACACCTTC. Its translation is CASRSQGVYGYTF.

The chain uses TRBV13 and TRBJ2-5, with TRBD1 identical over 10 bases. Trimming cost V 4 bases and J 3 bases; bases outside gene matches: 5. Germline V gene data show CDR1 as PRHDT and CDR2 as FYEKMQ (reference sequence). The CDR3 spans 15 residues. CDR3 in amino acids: CASSSSGTGEETQYF. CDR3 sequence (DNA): TGTGCCAGCAGCTCATCCGGGACAGGGGAAGAGACCCAGTACTTC.

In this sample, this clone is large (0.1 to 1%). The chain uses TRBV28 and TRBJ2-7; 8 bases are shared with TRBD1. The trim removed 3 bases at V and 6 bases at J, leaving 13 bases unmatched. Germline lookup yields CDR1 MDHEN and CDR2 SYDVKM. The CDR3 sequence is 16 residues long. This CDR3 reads CASSFPPTGGSSEQYF. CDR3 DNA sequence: TGTGCCAGCAGTTTTCCCCCTACAGGGGGTAGTTCCGAGCAGTACTTC.

CDR3 bases: TGTGCCAGCAGGCCGGGACAGGGGCGCGCTTTCTTT. Translating it yields CASRPGQGRAFF. The chain joins TRBV28 to TRBJ1-1, with 10 bases aligning to TRBD1. This CDR3 spans 12 amino acids. The germline gives CDR1 MDHEN, CDR2 SYDVKM. J was trimmed by 11 bases and V by 6 bases; bases with no gene match: 6. Using reference TRBV28 and TRBJ1-1 for the parts outside the CDR3, the full variable domain is DVKVTQSSRYLVKRTGEKVFLECVQDMDHENMFWYRQDPGLGLRLIYFSYDVKMKEKGDIPEGYSVSREKKERFSLILESASTNQTSMYLCASRPGQGRAFFGQGTRLTVV.

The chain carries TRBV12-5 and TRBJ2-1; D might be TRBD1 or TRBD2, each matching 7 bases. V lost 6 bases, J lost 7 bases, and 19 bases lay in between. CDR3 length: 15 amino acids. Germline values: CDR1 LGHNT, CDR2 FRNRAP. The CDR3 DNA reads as TGTGCTAGTGGATACCAGGCAGGGGGGGGAAATGAGCAGTTCTTC. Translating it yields CASGYQAGGGNEQFF.

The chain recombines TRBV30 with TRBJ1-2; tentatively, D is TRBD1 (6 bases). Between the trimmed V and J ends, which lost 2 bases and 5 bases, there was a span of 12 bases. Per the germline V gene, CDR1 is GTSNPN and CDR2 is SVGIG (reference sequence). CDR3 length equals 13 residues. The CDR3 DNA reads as TGTGCCTGGAGTCAGGGGAGTTTATATGGCTACACCTTC. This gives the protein CAWSQGSLYGYTF.

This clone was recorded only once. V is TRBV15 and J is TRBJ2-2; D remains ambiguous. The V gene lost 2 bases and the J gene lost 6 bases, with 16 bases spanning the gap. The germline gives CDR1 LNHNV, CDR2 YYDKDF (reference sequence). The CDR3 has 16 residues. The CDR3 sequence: CATSRWTAFEAGELFF. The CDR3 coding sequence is TGTGCCACCAGCAGATGGACGGCCTTCGAAGCCGGGGAGCTGTTTTTT.

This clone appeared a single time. CDR3 nucleotide sequence: TGTGCCTGGAGTGCGGGACAGGGAGGCTACAATGAGCAGTTCTTC. It encodes CAWSAGQGGYNEQFF. The chain is built from TRBV30 and TRBJ2-1; 9 bases map to TRBD1. Unmatched junction bases numbered 4, after V lost 1 base and J lost 3 bases. Germline V gene data show CDR1 as GTSNPN and CDR2 as SVGIG (reference sequence). The length of the CDR3 is 15 residues.